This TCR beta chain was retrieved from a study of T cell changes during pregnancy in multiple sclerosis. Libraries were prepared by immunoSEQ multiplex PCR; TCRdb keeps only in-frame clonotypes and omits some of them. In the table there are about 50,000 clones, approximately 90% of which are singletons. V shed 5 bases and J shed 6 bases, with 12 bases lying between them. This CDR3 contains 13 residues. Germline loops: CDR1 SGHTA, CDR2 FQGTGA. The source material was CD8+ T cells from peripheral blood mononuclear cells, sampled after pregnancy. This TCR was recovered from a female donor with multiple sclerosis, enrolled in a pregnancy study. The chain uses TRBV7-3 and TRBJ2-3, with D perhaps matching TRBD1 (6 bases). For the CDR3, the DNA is TGTGCCAGCAGCCCTCCAGGGGAGGATACGCAGTATTTT. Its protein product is CASSPPGEDTQYF.